This T cell receptor (beta chain) was profiled in a study of cytomegalovirus exposure and HLA in healthy donors. V was clipped by 5 bases and J by 2 bases, with 7 bases between them. The CDR3 contains 13 residues. Germline V gene lookup returns CDR1 MNHEY and CDR2 SVGAGI. The PCR had 60 Vbeta and 13 Jbeta primers. Libraries were prepared by immunoSEQ multiplex PCR; TCRdb keeps only in-frame clonotypes and omits some of them. The sample holds some 100,000 clones, less than 70% seen once. The chain uses TRBV6-5 and TRBJ1-5; possible D gene TRBD1, 6 bases. Material for sequencing was PBMCs. This TCR came from a woman in her 70s in good health and CMV-seropositive. DNA for the CDR3: TGTGCCAGCAGTGACAGGCGCAATCAGCCCCAGCATTTT. Protein sequence: CASSDRRNQPQHF.